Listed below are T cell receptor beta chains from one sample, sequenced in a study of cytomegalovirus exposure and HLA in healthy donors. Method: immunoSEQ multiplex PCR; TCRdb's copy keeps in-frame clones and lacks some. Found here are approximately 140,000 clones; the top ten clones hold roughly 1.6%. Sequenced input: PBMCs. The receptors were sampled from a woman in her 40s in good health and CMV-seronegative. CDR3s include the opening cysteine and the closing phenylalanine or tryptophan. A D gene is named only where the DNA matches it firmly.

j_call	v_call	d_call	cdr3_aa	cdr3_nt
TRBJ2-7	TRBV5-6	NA	CASSLITQGIKYEQYF	TGTGCCAGCAGCTTGATTACGCAGGGGATAAAATACGAGCAGTACTTC
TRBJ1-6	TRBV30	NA	CAWSVLVGSPLHF	TGTGCCTGGAGTGTACTGGTGGGCTCACCCCTCCACTTT
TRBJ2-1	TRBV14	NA	CASSQAAGTSNEQFF	TGTGCCAGCAGCCAGGCCGCCGGGACAAGTAATGAGCAGTTCTTC
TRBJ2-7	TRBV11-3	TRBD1	CASSSTGAEQYF	TGTGCCAGCAGCTCTACAGGGGCCGAGCAGTACTTC
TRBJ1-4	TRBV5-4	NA	CASSYRQSNEKLFF	TGTGCCAGCAGTTACCGACAGAGTAATGAAAAACTGTTTTTT
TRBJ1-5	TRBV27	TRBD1	CASSLSRGREQPQHF	TGTGCCAGCAGTTTATCAAGGGGGCGCGAACAGCCCCAGCATTTT
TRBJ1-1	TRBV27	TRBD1	CASSGGTALNTEAFF	TGTGCCAGCAGTGGCGGGACAGCCCTCAACACTGAAGCTTTCTTT
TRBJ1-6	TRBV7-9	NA	CASSASGNSPLHF	TGTGCCAGCAGCGCATCAGGGAATTCACCCCTCCACTTT
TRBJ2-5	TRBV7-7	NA	CASSFGEWGETQYF	TGTGCTAGCAGCTTCGGGGAATGGGGAGAGACCCAGTACTTC
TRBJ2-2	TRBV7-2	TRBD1	CASSLEGQVTGELFF	TGTGCCAGCAGCTTAGAAGGACAGGTGACCGGGGAGCTGTTTTTT
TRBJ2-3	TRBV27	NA	CASSFQRSTDTQYF	TGTGCCAGCAGTTTCCAACGGAGCACAGATACGCAGTATTTT
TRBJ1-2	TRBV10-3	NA	CAISEFEEDGYTF	TGTGCCATCAGTGAATTCGAGGAAGATGGCTACACCTTC
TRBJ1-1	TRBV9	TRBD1	CASSVDPGQGGTEAFF	TGTGCCAGCAGCGTAGATCCGGGACAGGGGGGCACTGAAGCTTTCTTT
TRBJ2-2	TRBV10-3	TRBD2	CAISDGLGRGANTGELFF	TGTGCCATCAGTGACGGTTTGGGGCGGGGGGCTAACACCGGGGAGCTGTTTTTT
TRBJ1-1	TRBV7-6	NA	CASSPGHLLEAFF	TGTGCCAGCAGCCCCGGACATCTCCTTGAAGCTTTCTTT
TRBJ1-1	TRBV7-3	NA	CASLPSGGTEAFF	TGTGCCAGCCTCCCCTCGGGGGGCACTGAAGCTTTCTTT